The present entry profiles one TCR beta chain with its context. The antigen this receptor binds is unknown. No base quality information exists; no much larger clone differs at one position. This entry comes from a study of T cell responses to AZD1222 COVID-19 vaccine (dated by TCRdb to the early 2020s). For context, the study as a whole: Because spike-specific TCR depth and breadth did not differ between the two schedules, AZD1222 recipients who got a second dose at roughly 4 weeks were pooled with those who got a second dose at roughly 12 weeks. A total of more than 230 trial participants underwent TCR sequencing, of whom approximately 210 received two doses of AZD1222 and about 25 received two doses of the MenACWY control vaccine. Enrollment into the trials was organized by age into subgroups of 18-55, 56-69 and 70-plus years, and those subgroups contained approximately 160, 26 and 62 TCR-sequenced participants, respectively.

General study outcomes and caveats: Epitopes outside the regions mutated in the B.1.351 and B.1.1.7 variants were reportedly recognized by nearly half of the unique spike-specific TCRs. Because no day 14 peak-response samples were available, the repertoires could be characterized only after the peak T cell response. CD4 TCRs associated with the vaccine covered the entire spike protein, and the dominant responses were in regions 160-218 and 743-854. Participants were mostly white British, with more females than males. The authors suggested clonal diversity may have been underestimated. Conclusions about previously exposed vaccinees were limited because only six AZD1222 recipients were SARS-CoV-2 seropositive at baseline. Spike-specific TCR breadth and depth rose significantly after two AZD1222 doses compared with day 0 and with MenACWY recipients. The 56-69-year group was small, and its depth increase did not reach significance, likely because of low power.

The CDR3 regions of human TCRbeta chains were analyzed by immunosequencing. The authors' pipeline ran thus. TCRs in the repertoires were matched against a reference library of SARS-CoV-2-specific TCRs that had been generated with the MIRA antigen-specificity platform. Breadth was defined as the fraction of unique TCRs that were SARS-CoV-2-associated. Depth was defined as the fraction of total T cells that were SARS-CoV-2-associated. Using the MIRA data, each spike-specific TCR was assigned both to the spike region to which the TCR was reactive and to a CD4 or CD8 class. Log10-transformed breadth and depth values were compared by one-way ANOVA with Sidak's multiple comparisons tests. The source is immuneACCESS, and TCRdb retained only in-frame sequences with V and J called. Part of the clones is not carried over; for the studies checked, unresolved V genes explain less than half of this, and the remainder is unexplained. D and trimming were read from the DNA, whereas the V and J calls and clone size are those reported in that table. Here the sample has around 96,000 clones; around nine tenths occur a single time. The ten largest clones capture less than 3.5% of the sample.

The time point label of this sample denotes: baseline before first vaccination. Vaccinee samples were obtained from the UK trials COV001 and COV002, which included a single-blind randomized controlled phase 2/3 trial of AZD1222 (ChAdOx1 nCoV-19) in healthy adults. Trial participant PBMC samples were collected at day 0 and day 28 after the second dose for TCRbeta chain sequencing. The CDR3 sequence holds 15 residues, the cysteine and phenylalanine included. Of the read, only the CDR3 DNA is kept; its 45 bases are in frame from base 1. Germline trimming: 3 bases from V, 10 bases from J; junction bases outside gene matches: 7. CDR1 and CDR2 are drawn from the germline V gene: SNHLY, FYNNEI.

The receptor was isolated from an adult in good health. Sequencing was performed on peripheral blood, taken on day 0 of AZD1222 vaccination. The sequence joins TRBV2 to TRBJ1-6, and 9 junctional nucleotides match TRBD1. The base sequence is TGTGCCAGCAGTGACCCGGACAGGGGAGGGTCACCCCTCCACTTT. Its translation reads: CASSDPDRGGSPLHF.